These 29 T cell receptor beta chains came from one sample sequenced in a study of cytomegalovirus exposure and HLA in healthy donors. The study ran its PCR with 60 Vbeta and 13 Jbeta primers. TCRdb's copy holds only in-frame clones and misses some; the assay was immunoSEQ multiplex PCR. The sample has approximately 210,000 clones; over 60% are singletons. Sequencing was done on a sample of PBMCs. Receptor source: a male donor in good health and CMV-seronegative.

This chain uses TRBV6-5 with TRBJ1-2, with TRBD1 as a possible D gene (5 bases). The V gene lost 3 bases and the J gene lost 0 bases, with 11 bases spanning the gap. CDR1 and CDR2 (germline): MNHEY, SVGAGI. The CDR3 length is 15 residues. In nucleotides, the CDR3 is TGTGCCAGCAGTTATACAGGACGAGCTAACTATGGCTACACCTTC. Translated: CASSYTGRANYGYTF.

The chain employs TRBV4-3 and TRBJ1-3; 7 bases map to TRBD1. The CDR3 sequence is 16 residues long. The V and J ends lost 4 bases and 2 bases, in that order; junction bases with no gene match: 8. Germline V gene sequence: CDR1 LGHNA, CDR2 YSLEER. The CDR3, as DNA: TGCGCCAGCAGCCCGACCCCCGGGACAGCTGGAAACACCATATATTTT. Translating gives CASSPTPGTAGNTIYF.

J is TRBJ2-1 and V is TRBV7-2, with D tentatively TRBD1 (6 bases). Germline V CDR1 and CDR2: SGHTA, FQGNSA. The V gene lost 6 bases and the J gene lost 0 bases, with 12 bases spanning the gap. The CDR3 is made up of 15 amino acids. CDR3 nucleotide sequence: TGTGCCAGCAGACTTGACAGGAGCTCCTACAATGAGCAGTTCTTC. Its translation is CASRLDRSSYNEQFF.

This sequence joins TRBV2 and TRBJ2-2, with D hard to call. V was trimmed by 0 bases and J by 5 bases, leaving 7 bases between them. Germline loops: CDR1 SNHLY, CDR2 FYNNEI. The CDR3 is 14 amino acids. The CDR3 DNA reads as TGTGCCAGCAGTGAAGCATCGAGGACCGGGGAGCTGTTTTTT. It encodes CASSEASRTGELFF. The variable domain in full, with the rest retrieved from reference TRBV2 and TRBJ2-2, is EPEVTQTPSHQVTQMGQEVILRCVPISNHLYFYWYRQILGQKVEFLVSFYNNEISEKSEIFDDQFSVERPDGSNFTLKIRSTKLEDSAMYFCASSEASRTGELFFGEGSRLTVL.

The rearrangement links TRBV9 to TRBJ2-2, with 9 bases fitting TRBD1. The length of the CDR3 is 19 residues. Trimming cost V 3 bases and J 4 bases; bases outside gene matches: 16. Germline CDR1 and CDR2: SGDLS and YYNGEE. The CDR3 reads CASSAYLGTGRVGTGELFF. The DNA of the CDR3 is TGTGCCAGCAGCGCTTACCTCGGGACAGGGAGAGTGGGCACCGGGGAGCTGTTTTTT.

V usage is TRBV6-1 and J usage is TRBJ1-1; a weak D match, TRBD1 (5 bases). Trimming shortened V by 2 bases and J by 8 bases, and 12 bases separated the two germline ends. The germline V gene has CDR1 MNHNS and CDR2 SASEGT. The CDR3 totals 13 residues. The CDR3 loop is CASSELTATEAFF. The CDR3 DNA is TGTGCCAGCAGTGAATTGACAGCAACCGAAGCTTTCTTT.

The chain's CDR3 is CASSLADRDNEKLFF. The CDR3, as DNA: TGCGCCAGCAGCTTAGCAGACAGGGATAATGAAAAACTGTTTTTT. The chain carries TRBV5-1 and TRBJ1-4, with 7 bases aligning to TRBD1. Trimming removed 2 bases from V and 4 bases from J; junction bases left unmatched: 5. CDR3 length equals 15 residues. Germline lookup yields CDR1 SGHRS and CDR2 YFSETQ. Together with reference TRBV5-1 and TRBJ1-4, the CDR3 gives the full variable domain: KAGVTQTPRYLIKTRGQQVTLSCSPISGHRSVSWYQQTPGQGLQFLFEYFSETQRNKGNFPGRFSGRQFSNSRSEMNVSTLELGDSALYLCASSLADRDNEKLFFGSGTQLSVL.

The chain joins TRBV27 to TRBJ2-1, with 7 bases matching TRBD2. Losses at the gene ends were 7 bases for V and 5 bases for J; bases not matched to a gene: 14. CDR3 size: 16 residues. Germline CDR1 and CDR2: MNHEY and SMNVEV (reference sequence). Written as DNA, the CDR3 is TGTGCCAGCATCCCCGCTTGGACTAGGAGAAACAATGAGCAGTTCTTC. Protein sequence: CASIPAWTRRNNEQFF.

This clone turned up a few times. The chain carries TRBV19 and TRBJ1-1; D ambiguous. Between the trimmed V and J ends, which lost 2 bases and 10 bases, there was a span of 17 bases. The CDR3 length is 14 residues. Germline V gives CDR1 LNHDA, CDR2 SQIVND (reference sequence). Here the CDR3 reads CASSINLRGRGAFF. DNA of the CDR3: TGTGCCAGTAGTATAAATCTCAGAGGCCGGGGAGCTTTCTTT.

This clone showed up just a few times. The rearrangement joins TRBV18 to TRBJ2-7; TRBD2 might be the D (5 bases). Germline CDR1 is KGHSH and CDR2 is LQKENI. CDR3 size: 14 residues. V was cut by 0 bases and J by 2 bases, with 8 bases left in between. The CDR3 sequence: CASSPPAGTYEQYF. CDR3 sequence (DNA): TGTGCCAGCTCACCACCGGCGGGTACCTACGAGCAGTACTTC.

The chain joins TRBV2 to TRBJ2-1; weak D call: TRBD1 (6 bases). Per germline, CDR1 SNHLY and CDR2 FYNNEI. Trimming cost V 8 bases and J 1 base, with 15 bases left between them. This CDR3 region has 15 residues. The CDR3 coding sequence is TGTGCCAGCTGTAAATTACAGGGATCCTACAATGAGCAGTTCTTC. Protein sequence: CASCKLQGSYNEQFF.

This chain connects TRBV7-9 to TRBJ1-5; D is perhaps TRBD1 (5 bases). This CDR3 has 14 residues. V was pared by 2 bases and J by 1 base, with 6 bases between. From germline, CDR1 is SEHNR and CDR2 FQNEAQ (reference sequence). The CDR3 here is CASSLQGSNQPQHF. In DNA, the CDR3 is TGTGCCAGCAGCTTACAGGGAAGCAATCAGCCCCAGCATTTT.

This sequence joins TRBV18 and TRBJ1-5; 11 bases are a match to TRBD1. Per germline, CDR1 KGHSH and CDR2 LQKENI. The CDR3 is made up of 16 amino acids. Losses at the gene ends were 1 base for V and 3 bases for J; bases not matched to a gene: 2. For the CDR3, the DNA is TGTGCCAGCTCACCACGGACAGGGGGCCCCAATCAGCCCCAGCATTTT. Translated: CASSPRTGGPNQPQHF.

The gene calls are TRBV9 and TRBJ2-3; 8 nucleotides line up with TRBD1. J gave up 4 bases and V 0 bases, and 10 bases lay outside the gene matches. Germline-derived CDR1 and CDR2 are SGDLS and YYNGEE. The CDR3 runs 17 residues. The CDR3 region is CASSVGIGAGGADTQYF. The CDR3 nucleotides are TGTGCCAGCAGCGTAGGAATTGGGGCAGGGGGCGCAGATACGCAGTATTTT.

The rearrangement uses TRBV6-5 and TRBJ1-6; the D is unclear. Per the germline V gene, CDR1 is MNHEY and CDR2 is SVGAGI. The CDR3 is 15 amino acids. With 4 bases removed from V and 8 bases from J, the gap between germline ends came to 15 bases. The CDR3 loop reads CASSWAGFKDSPLHF. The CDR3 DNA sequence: TGTGCCAGCAGTTGGGCGGGGTTTAAGGATTCACCCCTCCACTTT.

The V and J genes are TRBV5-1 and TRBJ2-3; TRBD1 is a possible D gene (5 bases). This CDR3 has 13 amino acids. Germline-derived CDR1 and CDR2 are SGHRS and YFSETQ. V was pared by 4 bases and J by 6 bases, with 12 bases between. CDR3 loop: CASSPGPGDTQYF. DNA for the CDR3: TGCGCCAGCAGCCCCGGGCCAGGGGATACGCAGTATTTT.

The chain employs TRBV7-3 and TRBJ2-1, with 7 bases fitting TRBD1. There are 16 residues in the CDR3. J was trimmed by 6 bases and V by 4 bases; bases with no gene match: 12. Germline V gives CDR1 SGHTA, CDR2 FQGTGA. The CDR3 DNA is TGTGCCAGCAGCTCCTTGACAGGGATGCCTCGCAATGAGCAGTTCTTC. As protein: CASSSLTGMPRNEQFF.

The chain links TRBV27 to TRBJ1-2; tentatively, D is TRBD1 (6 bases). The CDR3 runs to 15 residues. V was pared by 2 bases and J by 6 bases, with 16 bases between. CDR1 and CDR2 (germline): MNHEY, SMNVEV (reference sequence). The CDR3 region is CASSLGRQAPNGYTF. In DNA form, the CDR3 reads TGTGCCAGCAGTTTAGGCCGACAGGCCCCCAATGGCTACACCTTC.

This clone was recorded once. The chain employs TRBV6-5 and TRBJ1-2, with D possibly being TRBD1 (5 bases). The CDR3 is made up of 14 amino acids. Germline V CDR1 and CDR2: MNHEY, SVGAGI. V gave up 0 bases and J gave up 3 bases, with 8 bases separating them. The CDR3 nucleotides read TGTGCCAGCAGTTACTCGTCGGGGGACTATGGCTACACCTTC. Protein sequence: CASSYSSGDYGYTF.

The CDR3 reads CASSLTSGRTYEQYF. Written as DNA, the CDR3 is TGTGCCAGCAGTCTTACTAGCGGGAGGACCTACGAGCAGTACTTC. The chain combines TRBV27 with TRBJ2-7; 12 nucleotides align to TRBD2. Germline V gene lookup returns CDR1 MNHEY and CDR2 SMNVEV (reference sequence). This CDR3 contains 15 residues. V was pared by 5 bases and J by 2 bases, with 4 bases of the junction left unmatched.

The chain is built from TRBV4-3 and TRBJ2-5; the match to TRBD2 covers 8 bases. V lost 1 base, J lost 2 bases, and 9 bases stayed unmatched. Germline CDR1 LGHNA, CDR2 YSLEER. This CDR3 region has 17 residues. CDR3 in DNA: TGCGCCAGCAGCCAAGGGGCGTTAGCGGGGTTGCAAGAGACCCAGTACTTC. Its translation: CASSQGALAGLQETQYF.

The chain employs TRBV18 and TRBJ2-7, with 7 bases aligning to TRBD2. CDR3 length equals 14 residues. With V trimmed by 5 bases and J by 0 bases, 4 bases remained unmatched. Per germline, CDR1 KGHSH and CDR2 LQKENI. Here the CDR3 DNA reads TGTGCCAGCTCAGGGAGGGACCCCTCCTACGAGCAGTACTTC. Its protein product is CASSGRDPSYEQYF.

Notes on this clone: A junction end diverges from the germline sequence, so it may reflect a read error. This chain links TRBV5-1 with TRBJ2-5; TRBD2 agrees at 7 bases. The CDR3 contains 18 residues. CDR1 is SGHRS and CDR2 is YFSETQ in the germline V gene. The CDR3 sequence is CASSYGPVPSGAQGTQYF. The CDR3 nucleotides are TGCGCCAGCAGCTATGGTCCCGTTCCTAGCGGTGCCCAAGGGACCCAGTACTTC.

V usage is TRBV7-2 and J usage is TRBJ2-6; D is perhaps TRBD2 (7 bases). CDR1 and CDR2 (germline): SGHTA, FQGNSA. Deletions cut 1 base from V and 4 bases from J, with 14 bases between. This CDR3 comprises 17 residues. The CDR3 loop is CASSLVGGPSGANVLTF. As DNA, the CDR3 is TGTGCCAGCAGCTTAGTCGGGGGGCCGAGCGGGGCCAACGTCCTGACTTTC. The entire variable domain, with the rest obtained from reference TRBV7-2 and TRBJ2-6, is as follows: GAGVSQSPSNKVTEKGKDVELRCDPISGHTALYWYRQSLGQGLEFLIYFQGNSAPDKSGLPSDRFSAERTGGSVSTLTIQRTQQEDSAVYLCASSLVGGPSGANVLTFGAGSRLTVL.

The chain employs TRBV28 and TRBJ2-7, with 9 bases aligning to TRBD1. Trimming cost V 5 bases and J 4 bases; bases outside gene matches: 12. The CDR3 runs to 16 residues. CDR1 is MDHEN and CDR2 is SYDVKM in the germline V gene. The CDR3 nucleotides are TGTGCCAGCAGTCCTCCGTCCGGGACAGGGCCTTACGAGCAGTACTTC. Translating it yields CASSPPSGTGPYEQYF.

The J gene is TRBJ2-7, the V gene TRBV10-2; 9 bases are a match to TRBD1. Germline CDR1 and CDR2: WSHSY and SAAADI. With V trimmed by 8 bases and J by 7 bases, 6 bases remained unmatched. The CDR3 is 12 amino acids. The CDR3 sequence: CASRDRGYEQYF. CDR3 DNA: TGCGCCAGCCGAGACAGGGGGTATGAGCAGTACTTC.

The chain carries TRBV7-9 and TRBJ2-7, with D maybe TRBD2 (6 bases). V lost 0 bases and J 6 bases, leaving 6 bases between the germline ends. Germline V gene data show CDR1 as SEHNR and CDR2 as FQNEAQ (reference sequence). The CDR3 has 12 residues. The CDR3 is CASSLAGGEQYF. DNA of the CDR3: TGTGCCAGCAGCTTAGCGGGGGGCGAGCAGTACTTC.

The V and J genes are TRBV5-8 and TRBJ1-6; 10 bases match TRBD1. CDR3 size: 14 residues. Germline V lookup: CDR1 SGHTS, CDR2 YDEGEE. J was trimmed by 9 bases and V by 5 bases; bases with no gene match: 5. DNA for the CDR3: TGTGCCAGCAGGGACAGGGGGGTTAGTTCACCCCTCCACTTT. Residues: CASRDRGVSSPLHF.

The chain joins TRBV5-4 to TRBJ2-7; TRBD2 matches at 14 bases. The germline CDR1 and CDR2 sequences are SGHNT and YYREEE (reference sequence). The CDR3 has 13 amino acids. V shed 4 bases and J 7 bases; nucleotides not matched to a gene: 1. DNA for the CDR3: TGTGCCAGCAGCGGGACTAGCGGGGGAGAGCAGTACTTC. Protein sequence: CASSGTSGGEQYF.